The 30 T cell receptor beta chains listed next were all sequenced from one sample in a study of blood T cell repertoires in COVID-19. Profiling relied on immunoSEQ multiplex PCR, and the TCRdb table lists in-frame clones only, not all of them. The sample has about 83,000 clones, around 76% seen once; the top ten hold around 19%. Sequencing used peripheral blood. All receptors come from a woman of 80 years or more with active or convalescent COVID-19.

This clone was counted between two and nine times. The chain has TRBV7-2 and TRBJ2-2; D unclear. There are 12 residues in the CDR3. Germline CDR1 is SGHTA and CDR2 is FQGNSA. The germline V and J ends were trimmed by 2 bases and 5 bases, with 3 bases remaining between them. CDR3 DNA sequence: TGTGCCAGCAGCTTATTAACCGGGGAGCTGTTTTTT. It specifies CASSLLTGELFF.

This clone was recorded a few times. An end of the junction differs from the germline gene, which may be a read error. This chain connects TRBV18 to TRBJ2-5; 8 nucleotides align to TRBD1. There are 15 residues in the CDR3. Germline V CDR1 and CDR2: KGHSH, LQKENI. CDR3 residues: CASTPRGQGQGTQYF. The DNA of the CDR3 is TGTGCCAGCACTCCCCGAGGACAGGGACAAGGGACCCAGTACTTC.

The chain links TRBV18 to TRBJ1-1; 7 bases map to TRBD1. Germline CDR1 KGHSH, CDR2 LQKENI. This CDR3 contains 16 residues. Losses at the gene ends were 4 bases for V and 1 base for J; bases not matched to a gene: 9. CDR3 region: CASSLDRNVPNTEAFF. In DNA form, the CDR3 reads TGTGCCAGCTCACTGGACAGGAACGTCCCGAACACTGAAGCTTTCTTT.

A single count supports this clone. The chain recombines TRBV30 with TRBJ2-7; D possibly corresponds to TRBD2 (6 bases). This CDR3 is 14 amino acids long. Germline CDR1 GTSNPN, CDR2 SVGIG (reference sequence). V was pared by 5 bases and J by 6 bases, with 20 bases between. CDR3 amino acids: CAWDFQGGVSEQYF. Written as DNA, the CDR3 is TGTGCCTGGGATTTCCAGGGAGGCGTCTCCGAGCAGTACTTC.

The V gene is TRBV3-1 (or the pseudogene TRBV3-2), the J gene TRBJ1-5; TRBD1 matches 10 bases. The length of the CDR3 is 16 residues. With 3 bases clipped from V and 7 bases from J, the junction kept 9 bases outside the gene matches. The germline V gene encodes CDR1 LGHDT and CDR2 YNNKEL (reference sequence). This CDR3 is CASSHPLDRGLQPQHF. CDR3 nucleotides: TGTGCCAGCAGCCACCCCTTGGACAGGGGGTTGCAGCCCCAGCATTTT.

This chain joins TRBV7-8 and TRBJ2-1; 11 bases are a match to TRBD2. Germline loops: CDR1 SGHVS, CDR2 FQNEAQ. Trimming at V came to 0 bases and at J to 6 bases, leaving 4 bases not matched to a gene. The CDR3 covers 16 residues. The CDR3 reads CASSLAVAGGLNEQFF. For the CDR3, the DNA is TGTGCCAGCAGCTTAGCGGTAGCGGGGGGGCTCAATGAGCAGTTCTTC.

This clone turned up a few times. The CDR3 loop reads CASSDGNGWAGREKLFF. The CDR3 DNA reads TGTGCCAGCAGTGATGGAAACGGATGGGCAGGGCGTGAAAAACTGTTTTTT. This rearrangement joins TRBV6-1 to TRBJ1-4; possibly TRBD1 for D (5 bases). V shed 3 bases and J shed 7 bases, with 21 bases lying between them. CDR3 length equals 17 residues. Germline-derived CDR1 and CDR2 are MNHNS and SASEGT.

The V call is TRBV4-1, the J call TRBJ1-6, with no clear D. Germline CDR1 and CDR2: MGHRA and YSYEKL. This CDR3 is built from 15 residues. V was trimmed by 4 bases and J by 7 bases, leaving 14 bases between them. CDR3 sequence reads: CASSPGRQSNSPLHF. The CDR3 DNA is TGCGCCAGCAGCCCAGGTCGGCAGTCGAATTCACCCCTCCACTTT.

The CDR3 coding sequence is TGTGCCAGCAGCTTAGACGGGAGGGTAACGCAGTATTTT. Amino acid sequence: CASSLDGRVTQYF. V gene TRBV11-2 combines with J gene TRBJ2-3; 8 bases match TRBD2. Germline CDR1 SGHAT, CDR2 FQNNGV. V was clipped by 0 bases and J by 9 bases; unmatched bases: 2. The CDR3 is 13 amino acids. The full variable domain, its missing parts supplied by reference TRBV11-2 and TRBJ2-3, is EAGVAQSPRYKIIEKRQSVAFWCNPISGHATLYWYQQILGQGPKLLIQFQNNGVVDDSQLPKDRFSAERLKGVDSTLKIQPAKLEDSAVYLCASSLDGRVTQYFGPGTRLTVL.

The genes are TRBV14 and TRBJ1-4; 8 bases match TRBD1. The germline gives CDR1 SGHDN, CDR2 FVKESK. The CDR3 spans 15 residues. J was trimmed by 8 bases and V by 2 bases; bases with no gene match: 7. CDR3 in DNA: TGTGCCAGCAGCCAACCGGGACAGGTGGGAGAAAAACTGTTTTTT. This codes for CASSQPGQVGEKLFF.

The genes are TRBV7-2 and TRBJ2-2; the D is unclear. The ends were cut back, 1 base at V and 2 bases at J, with 5 bases in the middle. CDR1 and CDR2 from the germline V gene are SGHTA and FQGNSA. The CDR3 sequence is 14 residues long. The CDR3 nucleotides read TGTGCCAGCAGCTTAGTAAAAAACACCGGGGAGCTGTTTTTT. Amino acids: CASSLVKNTGELFF.

This chain uses TRBV6-2 or TRBV6-3 with TRBJ2-2; TRBD2 agrees at 13 bases. The germline gives CDR1 MNHEY, CDR2 SVGEGT. This CDR3 region has 17 residues. Trimming cost V 2 bases and J 5 bases; bases outside gene matches: 5. The CDR3 DNA sequence: TGTGCCAGCAGTTACGTTGGACTAGCGGGGGAAACCGGGGAGCTGTTTTTT. It specifies CASSYVGLAGETGELFF.

The V and J genes are TRBV9 and TRBJ2-2; 8 nucleotides align to TRBD2. The CDR3 is 15 residues long. J was trimmed by 7 bases and V by 4 bases; bases with no gene match: 9. Germline CDR1 reads SGDLS; CDR2 reads YYNGEE. This CDR3 reads CASSPPGGAGGELFF. CDR3 bases: TGTGCCAGCAGCCCTCCCGGGGGGGCCGGCGGGGAGCTGTTTTTT.

The chain combines TRBV6-2 or TRBV6-3 with TRBJ2-2; TRBD2 agrees at 8 bases. This CDR3 region has 16 residues. Germline assignment: CDR1 MNHEY and CDR2 SVGEGT. The J segment lost 4 bases and the V segment lost 3 bases, leaving 7 bases of the junction unmatched. For the CDR3, the DNA is TGTGCCAGCAGTTATGGAGCGGGGGTGAGCACCGGGGAGCTGTTTTTT. It is translated as CASSYGAGVSTGELFF.

This CDR3 is CSVGGGGRHNEQFF. Here the CDR3 DNA reads TGCAGCGTTGGGGGCGGGGGGCGGCACAATGAGCAGTTCTTC. This chain joins TRBV29-1 and TRBJ2-1, with 8 bases identical to TRBD2. V shed 4 bases, J shed 5 bases, and the junction held 7 bases outside the gene matches. The CDR3 totals 14 residues. Germline CDR1 SQVTM, CDR2 ANQGSEA.

V and J are TRBV6-5 and TRBJ1-1; a possible D gene is TRBD1 (6 bases). The CDR3 loop spans 14 amino acids. V was shortened by 6 bases and J by 3 bases, with 14 bases between the two germline ends. The germline CDR1 and CDR2 sequences are MNHEY and SVGAGI. Here the CDR3 reads CASRKGHSYTEAFF. CDR3 in DNA: TGTGCCAGCAGGAAGGGACATAGTTACACTGAAGCTTTCTTT.

V is TRBV7-8 and J is TRBJ1-4, with a tentative D call TRBD1 (5 bases). CDR3 length equals 15 residues. Trimming cost V 4 bases and J 0 bases, with 9 bases left between them. Germline CDR1 is SGHVS and CDR2 is FQNEAQ. CDR3: CASSSTDATNEKLFF. The CDR3 region has the DNA TGTGCCAGCAGCTCGACAGACGCAACTAATGAAAAACTGTTTTTT. Based on the CDR3 plus reference TRBV7-8 and TRBJ1-4, the full variable domain is GAGVSQSPRYKVAKRGQDVALRCDPISGHVSLFWYQQALGQGPEFLTYFQNEAQLDKSGLPSDRFFAERPEGSVSTLKIQRTQQEDSAVYLCASSSTDATNEKLFFGSGTQLSVL.

V is TRBV19 and J is TRBJ2-7; 7 bases agree with TRBD1. Trimming cost V 4 bases and J 5 bases; bases outside gene matches: 5. Germline CDR1 reads LNHDA; CDR2 reads SQIVND (reference sequence). The CDR3 covers 13 residues. The CDR3, as DNA: TGTGCCAGTAGTACGAGACAGGGCAACGAGCAGTACTTC. It encodes CASSTRQGNEQYF.

V gene TRBV5-1 combines with J gene TRBJ1-1, with 9 bases that match TRBD1. CDR1 and CDR2 (germline): SGHRS, YFSETQ. The CDR3 consists of 13 residues. V shed 5 bases, J shed 3 bases, and the junction held 2 bases outside the gene matches. The CDR3 region is CASSRTGDTEAFF. The CDR3, as DNA: TGCGCCAGCAGTCGGACAGGGGACACTGAAGCTTTCTTT.

The CDR3 DNA sequence: TGTGCCAGCAGCTTGGCCACTAGCGGGGGACTATACGAGCAGTACTTC. Translated: CASSLATSGGLYEQYF. This sequence joins TRBV5-4 and TRBJ2-7; 11 nucleotides match TRBD2. The germline CDR1 and CDR2 sequences are SGHNT and YYREEE (reference sequence). Germline trimming cut 0 bases from V and 4 bases from J; bases unmatched to any gene: 6. CDR3 length: 16 amino acids.

V and J are TRBV14 and TRBJ2-5; 13 bases agree with TRBD2. J was trimmed by 1 base and V by 4 bases; bases with no gene match: 12. CDR1 and CDR2 (germline): SGHDN, FVKESK. The CDR3 totals 19 residues. CDR3: CASSLLLAGGPDRQETQYF. The CDR3 DNA reads as TGTGCCAGCAGCCTACTACTAGCGGGGGGGCCAGACCGCCAAGAGACCCAGTACTTC.

The V call is TRBV28, the J call TRBJ1-6; D may be TRBD1 (5 bases). CDR3 length: 17 residues. Trimming shortened V by 5 bases and J by 1 base, and 15 bases separated the two germline ends. Germline V CDR1 and CDR2: MDHEN, SYDVKM. Written as DNA, the CDR3 is TGTGCCAGCAGTCTCCCGGGGGGTAGGTCCTATAATTCACCCCTCCACTTT. As protein: CASSLPGGRSYNSPLHF.

There are a few counts of this clone. J is TRBJ2-5 and V is TRBV5-4; 16 nucleotides line up with TRBD2. J was trimmed by 5 bases and V by 6 bases; bases with no gene match: 7. Germline V gene sequence: CDR1 SGHNT, CDR2 YYREEE (reference sequence). This CDR3 region has 16 residues. In nucleotides, the CDR3 is TGTGCCAGCAACTTCGGGACTAGCGGGGGGGCGGAGACCCAGTACTTC. It encodes CASNFGTSGGAETQYF.

The rearrangement uses TRBV7-6 and TRBJ2-7; 7 bases map to TRBD1. The length of the CDR3 is 15 residues. CDR1 is SGHVS and CDR2 is FNYEAQ in the germline V gene. Losses at the gene ends were 5 bases for V and 6 bases for J; bases not matched to a gene: 13. The CDR3: CASSPGGRLVSEQYF. Here the CDR3 DNA reads TGTGCCAGCAGCCCAGGGGGACGACTTGTATCCGAGCAGTACTTC.

J is TRBJ2-1 and V is TRBV11-2, with D possibly matching TRBD1 (5 bases). This CDR3 contains 14 residues. CDR1 is SGHAT and CDR2 is FQNNGV in the germline V gene. V lost 5 bases and J 1 base, leaving 9 bases between the germline ends. CDR3 residues: CASSPGWSYNEQFF. CDR3 coding DNA: TGTGCCAGCAGCCCAGGGTGGTCCTACAATGAGCAGTTCTTC.

This clone has only one observation. This chain joins TRBV5-4 and TRBJ2-1, with D possibly matching TRBD2 (5 bases). Per germline, CDR1 SGHNT and CDR2 YYREEE (reference sequence). CDR3 length: 12 amino acids. Trimming pared 4 bases from V and 10 bases from J, leaving 12 bases between. The CDR3 DNA is TGTGCCAGCAGCGGACCGGACTCGGAGCAGTTCTTC. It encodes CASSGPDSEQFF.

The CDR3 sequence is CASSLLGAVTGELFF. The CDR3 nucleotides are TGTGCCAGCAGTTTACTGGGGGCGGTCACCGGGGAGCTGTTTTTT. J is TRBJ2-2 and V is TRBV27; TRBD1 is a possible D gene (6 bases). Germline V CDR1 and CDR2: MNHEY, SMNVEV (reference sequence). CDR3 size: 15 residues. Deletions cut 2 bases from V and 4 bases from J, with 11 bases between.

The chain recombines TRBV4-3 with TRBJ2-2; 7 bases map to TRBD1. Looked up from germline, CDR1 is LGHNA and CDR2 is YSLEER. V trimming: 4 bases; J trimming: 4 bases; junction bases outside the gene matches: 9. The CDR3 length is 16 residues. CDR3: CASSRNQGVGTGELFF. The CDR3 nucleotides read TGCGCCAGCAGCCGAAATCAGGGGGTTGGCACCGGGGAGCTGTTTTTT.

This clone was counted between two and nine times. V gene TRBV5-4 combines with J gene TRBJ2-5; TRBD2 matches 12 bases. Germline CDR1 SGHNT, CDR2 YYREEE (reference sequence). The trim removed 5 bases at V and 5 bases at J, leaving 13 bases unmatched. The CDR3 covers 17 residues. The CDR3 nucleotides are TGTGCCAGCAGTTCGGAACTAGCGGGGGGTACTCTGGAGACCCAGTACTTC. Protein: CASSSELAGGTLETQYF.

The chain combines TRBV11-3 with TRBJ1-2, with no clear D. V lost 5 bases to trimming and J lost 13 bases, with 11 bases between them. The V gene's germline CDR1 is SGHNT and CDR2 YENEEA. CDR3 length equals 10 residues. The CDR3 spells CASSPDFCTF. The CDR3 nucleotides are TGTGCCAGCAGCCCGGACTTCTGCACCTTC. The full variable domain, with the rest looked up from reference TRBV11-3 and TRBJ1-2, is EAGVVQSPRYKIIEKKQPVAFWCNPISGHNTLYWYLQNLGQGPELLIRYENEEAVDDSQLPKDRFSAERLKGVDSTLKIQPAELGDSAVYLCASSPDFCTFGSGTRLTVV.